These 13 T cell receptor beta chains share one sample of origin, sequenced in a study of blood T cell repertoires in COVID-19 (dated by TCRdb to between 2020 and 2021). Libraries were built with the immunoSEQ multiplex PCR assay. TCRdb provides this immuneACCESS table in a form limited to in-frame rearrangements. Some clones are lacking; in checked studies, under half of them reflect an unresolved V gene, and why the rest are absent is not known. The table for this sample lists under 110,000 clones; 91% of them were counted only once. Roughly 17% of the sample is held by the ten biggest clonotypes. Sequences were obtained from peripheral blood. The receptors stem from a man aged 45-65 years with acute or convalescent COVID-19.

This sequence joins TRBV16 and TRBJ2-7, with D tentatively TRBD1 (6 bases). Trimming removed 0 bases from V and 5 bases from J, with 8 bases in between. The CDR3 totals 13 residues. The V gene's germline CDR1 is KGHSY and CDR2 FQNENV. CDR3 sequence (DNA): TGTGCCAGCAGCCAATCACCAGGGGACGAGCAGTACTTC. Its translation: CASSQSPGDEQYF.

This clone was seen more than once but under ten times. V is TRBV7-5 and J is TRBJ2-7; whether TRBD1, the table's D call, matches the DNA was not checked. TRBV7-5 has pseudogene status. The CDR3 runs 15 residues. The CDR3 region is CVRSLRDRGPYEQYF. The CDR3 DNA reads TGTGTCAGAAGCTTACGAGACAGGGGCCCCTACGAGCAGTACTTC.

The chain links TRBV11-3 to TRBJ2-6; 10 bases map to TRBD1. V shed 0 bases and J 1 base; nucleotides not matched to a gene: 12. The germline V gene has CDR1 SGHNT and CDR2 YENEEA. The CDR3 extends over 21 amino acids. The CDR3 DNA reads TGTGCCAGCAGCTTAGAATTTACTGGGGGACAGGGGAAATCTGGGGCCAACGTCCTGACTTTC. Translation gives CASSLEFTGGQGKSGANVLTF.

The chain joins TRBV27 to TRBJ1-2; TRBD1 matches at 9 bases. Trimming took 4 bases from V and 5 from J; bases not matched to a gene: 5. The germline V gene has CDR1 MNHEY and CDR2 SMNVEV (reference sequence). The CDR3 has 14 residues. CDR3 protein: CASSSGTGSYGYTF. The CDR3 DNA reads TGTGCCAGCAGTTCCGGGACAGGGTCTTATGGCTACACCTTC.

Only one count was recorded for this clone. J is TRBJ1-2 and V is TRBV6-5; D is unresolved. The CDR3 is 15 amino acids. In germline, CDR1 is MNHEY, CDR2 SVGAGI. The V gene lost 2 bases and the J gene lost 4 bases, with 14 bases spanning the gap. This chain's CDR3 is CASSYSTASGYGYTF. The CDR3 coding sequence is TGTGCCAGCAGTTACAGTACCGCGTCGGGCTATGGCTACACCTTC.

This chain joins TRBV7-9 and TRBJ2-1; unclear D gene. Germline V lookup: CDR1 SEHNR, CDR2 FQNEAQ (reference sequence). CDR3 length: 11 residues. Trimming pared 5 bases from V and 9 bases from J, leaving 8 bases between. This CDR3 reads CASSPAGEQFF. The CDR3 DNA reads TGTGCCAGCAGCCCCGCCGGTGAGCAGTTCTTC.

The chain recombines TRBV28 with TRBJ2-7, with 9 bases matching TRBD1. This CDR3 spans 15 amino acids. The V gene end was trimmed by 6 bases and the J gene end by 6 bases; junction bases not matched to a gene: 12. From germline, CDR1 is MDHEN and CDR2 SYDVKM. CDR3 amino acids: CASSSIGTGKAEQYF. Written as DNA, the CDR3 is TGTGCCAGCAGCTCAATTGGGACAGGGAAGGCCGAGCAGTACTTC.

The chain joins TRBV5-4 to TRBJ2-3, with a tentative D call TRBD2 (5 bases). The CDR3 runs to 13 residues. The V end lost 6 bases, the J end lost 2 bases, and 10 bases lay between the germline ends. Germline V gene sequence: CDR1 SGHNT, CDR2 YYREEE (reference sequence). CDR3 bases: TGTGCCAGCACCCGGGGTCTCACAGATACGCAGTATTTT. Amino acids: CASTRGLTDTQYF. Looking up the rest from reference TRBV5-4 and TRBJ2-3 gives the full variable domain: ETGVTQSPTHLIKTRGQQVTLRCSSQSGHNTVSWYQQALGQGPQFIFQYYREEENGRGNFPPRFSGLQFPNYSSELNVNALELDDSALYLCASTRGLTDTQYFGPGTRLTVL.

The chain joins TRBV5-6 to TRBJ2-5; TRBD1 agrees at 10 bases. With V trimmed by 5 bases and J by 4 bases, 5 bases remained unmatched. The CDR3 runs 14 residues. Germline loops: CDR1 SGHDT, CDR2 YYEEEE. CDR3 in DNA: TGTGCCAGCAGGGGGACAGGGGAGTCAGAGACCCAGTACTTC. It is translated as CASRGTGESETQYF. Drawing the rest from reference TRBV5-6 and TRBJ2-5, the complete variable domain is DAGVTQSPTHLIKTRGQQVTLRCSPKSGHDTVSWYQQALGQGPQFIFQYYEEEERQRGNFPDRFSGHQFPNYSSELNVNALLLGDSALYLCASRGTGESETQYFGPGTRLLVL.

The chain employs TRBV27 and TRBJ1-2; TRBD1 aligns across 8 bases. This CDR3 has 19 amino acids. The trim removed 3 bases at V and 5 bases at J, leaving 20 bases unmatched. Germline CDR1 MNHEY, CDR2 SMNVEV (reference sequence). CDR3 sequence: CASSFLPLTHGQGLYGYTF. The CDR3 nucleotides are TGTGCCAGCAGTTTCCTTCCACTAACTCACGGACAGGGATTGTATGGCTACACCTTC.

The gene calls are TRBV29-1 and TRBJ2-2, with D uncertain. Germline V lookup: CDR1 SQVTM, CDR2 ANQGSEA. The CDR3 extends over 13 amino acids. V was clipped by 4 bases and J by 0 bases, with 6 bases between them. This CDR3 reads CSVVRANTGELFF. The CDR3 coding sequence is TGCAGCGTTGTCCGGGCGAACACCGGGGAGCTGTTTTTT.

This rearrangement joins TRBV3-1 (or the pseudogene TRBV3-2) to TRBJ2-2; 8 bases agree with TRBD1. V shed 1 base and J 15 bases; nucleotides not matched to a gene: 4. This CDR3 region has 12 residues. The germline V gene encodes CDR1 LGHDT and CDR2 YNNKEL (reference sequence). The CDR3 region has the DNA TGTGCCAGCAGCCAAGGGACAGGGACGGTGTTTTTT. Residues: CASSQGTGTVFF.

This sequence joins TRBV5-1 and TRBJ1-3; 10 bases align to TRBD1. Germline values: CDR1 SGHRS, CDR2 YFSETQ. V lost 4 bases and J lost 0; bases outside the gene matches: 7. The CDR3 extends over 17 amino acids. The CDR3 spells CASSPGQGVYSGNTIYF. Here the CDR3 DNA reads TGCGCCAGCAGCCCCGGACAGGGGGTCTACTCTGGAAACACCATATATTTT.